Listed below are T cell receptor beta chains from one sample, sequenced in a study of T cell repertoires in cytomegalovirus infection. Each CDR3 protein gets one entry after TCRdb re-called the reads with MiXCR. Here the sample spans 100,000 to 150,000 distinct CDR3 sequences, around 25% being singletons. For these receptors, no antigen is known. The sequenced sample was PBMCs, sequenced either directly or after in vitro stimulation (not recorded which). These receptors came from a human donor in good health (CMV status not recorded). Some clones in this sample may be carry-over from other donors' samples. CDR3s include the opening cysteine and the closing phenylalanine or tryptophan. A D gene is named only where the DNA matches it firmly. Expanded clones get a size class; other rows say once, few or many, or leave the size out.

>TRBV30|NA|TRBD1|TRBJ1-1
TGTGCCTGGGACAGGGCGAACACTGAAGCTTTCTTT
CAWDRANTEAFF
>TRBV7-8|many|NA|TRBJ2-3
TGTGCCAGCAGCCCACGGGAAAGCACAGATACGCAGTATTTT
CASSPRESTDTQYF
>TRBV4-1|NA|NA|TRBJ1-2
TGCGCCAGCAGCCAAGATCGGAGAACTAACTATGGCTACACCTTC
CASSQDRRTNYGYTF
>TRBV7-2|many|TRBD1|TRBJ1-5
TGTGCCAGCAGCCATTTTAGAGGTGGACAGGGATATCAGCCCCAGCATTTT
CASSHFRGGQGYQPQHF
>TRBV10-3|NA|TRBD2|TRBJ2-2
TGTGCCTCACTAGCGGGAGCCGGGGAGCTGTTTTTT
CASLAGAGELFF
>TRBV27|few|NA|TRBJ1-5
TGTGCCAGCAGGCCGGGAGGTAGTGGACAGCCCCAGCATTTT
CASRPGGSGQPQHF
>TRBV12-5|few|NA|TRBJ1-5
TGTGCTAGTGGGGGACGAAGCTCCGGGCCCCAGCATTTT
CASGGRSSGPQHF
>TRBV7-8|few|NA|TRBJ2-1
TGTGCCAGCAGCTTAGGGTACTTCAATGAGCAGTTCTTC
CASSLGYFNEQFF
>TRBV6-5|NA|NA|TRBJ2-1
TGTGCCAGCAGTTACCTTGCGCCAGCGGAGGGCTACAATGAGCAGTTCTTC
CASSYLAPAEGYNEQFF
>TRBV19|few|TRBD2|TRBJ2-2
TGTGCCAGTACTCGAGGGACTAGCGGAAACACCGGGGAGCTGTTTTTT
CASTRGTSGNTGELFF
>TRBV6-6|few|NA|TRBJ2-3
TGTGCCAGCAGTCTCACAGGGACCAGCACAGATACGCAGTATTTT
CASSLTGTSTDTQYF
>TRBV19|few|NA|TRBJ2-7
TGTGCCAGTAGTAAGCGCCTCTCCTACGAGCAGTACTTC
CASSKRLSYEQYF
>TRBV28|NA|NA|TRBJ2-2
TGTGCCAGCAGTTTACGATGGCAGCCCTTAAACACCGGGGAGCTGTTTTTT
CASSLRWQPLNTGELFF
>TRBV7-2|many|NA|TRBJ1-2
TGTGCCAGCAGCTTACTTTCTAGTGCCTACTATGGCTACACCTTC
CASSLLSSAYYGYTF
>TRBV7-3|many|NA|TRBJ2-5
TGTGCCAGCAGCATGGGGCCGGACGAGACCCAGTACTTC
CASSMGPDETQYF
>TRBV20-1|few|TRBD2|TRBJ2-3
TGCAGTGCTAGAGATAGGCTAGCGGGACGTGCAGATACGCAGTATTTT
CSARDRLAGRADTQYF
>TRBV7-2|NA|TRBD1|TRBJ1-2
TGTGCCAGCAGCCTAGACCCGCAGCAGGGGGGGTTTGATGGCTACACCTTC
CASSLDPQQGGFDGYTF
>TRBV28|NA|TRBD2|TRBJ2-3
TGTGCCAGCAGCCCCCATAGCGGGAGTTCTTTTGCAGATACGCAGTATTTT
CASSPHSGSSFADTQYF
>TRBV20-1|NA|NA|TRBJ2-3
TGCAGTGCTTTGATACTAGCCCCTACAGATACGCAGTATTTT
CSALILAPTDTQYF
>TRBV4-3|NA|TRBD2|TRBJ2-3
TGCGCCAGCAGCCAAGATTGGACTAGCGGGATCGCAGATACGCAGTATTTT
CASSQDWTSGIADTQYF
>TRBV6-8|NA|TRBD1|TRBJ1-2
TGTGCCAGCAGAGAGACAGGGAATCGAGGCTACACCTTC
CASRETGNRGYTF
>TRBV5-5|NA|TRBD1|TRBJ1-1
TGTGCCAGCAGGGTTGACAGGGGGTTGAACACTGAAGCTTTCTTT
CASRVDRGLNTEAFF
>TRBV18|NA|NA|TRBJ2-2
TGTGCCAGCTCACGGACAGTGAACACCGGGGAGCTGTTTTTT
CASSRTVNTGELFF
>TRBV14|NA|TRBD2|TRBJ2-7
TGTGCCAGCAGCCAAGCACTAGCGGGAAGCTACGAGCAGTACTTC
CASSQALAGSYEQYF
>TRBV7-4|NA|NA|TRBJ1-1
TGTGCCAGCATGACTCCGGGGGCCGACACTGAAGCTTTCTTT
CASMTPGADTEAFF
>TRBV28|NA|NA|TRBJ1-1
TGTGCCAGCAGTGCAACCACGGAAACTGAAGCTTTCTTT
CASSATTETEAFF
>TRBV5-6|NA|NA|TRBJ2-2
TGTGCCAGCGTGACTTCGAACACCGGGGAGCTGTTTTTT
CASVTSNTGELFF
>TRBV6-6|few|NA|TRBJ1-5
TGTGCCAGCAGTTACGGGGCGATAGGCAATCAGCCCCAGCATTTT
CASSYGAIGNQPQHF
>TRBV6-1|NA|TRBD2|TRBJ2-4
TGTGCCAGCAGTGACCCGCTGACTAGCGGTTGGCCCCGGGGGGCCAAAAACATTCAGTACTTC
CASSDPLTSGWPRGAKNIQYF
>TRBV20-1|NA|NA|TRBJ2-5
TGCAGTGCTAGAGATAGTTCGACCCTAAGGGGGGAGACCCAGTACTTC
CSARDSSTLRGETQYF
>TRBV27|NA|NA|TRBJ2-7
TGTGCCAGCAGTTTACGCGCGGGAACCTACGAGCAGTACTTC
CASSLRAGTYEQYF
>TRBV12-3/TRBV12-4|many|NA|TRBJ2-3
TGTGCCAGCAGTTTATACGGGGAACAGGCAGCAGATACGCAGTATTTT
CASSLYGEQAADTQYF
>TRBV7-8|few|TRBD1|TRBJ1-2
TGTGCCAGCAGTCGCGCGGACAGGGGGTCGTATGGCTACACCTTC
CASSRADRGSYGYTF
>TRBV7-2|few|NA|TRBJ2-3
TGTGCCAGCAGCTTGGCCATACTCAGGCAAGATACGCAGTATTTT
CASSLAILRQDTQYF
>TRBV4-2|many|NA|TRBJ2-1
TGTGCCAGCTCCCCTTCGTGGGAAAAGGATGAGCAGTTCTTC
CASSPSWEKDEQFF